This T cell receptor beta chain was sequenced during a study of T cells after somatic rescue of genetic block (dated by TCRdb to between 2020 and 2021). With regard to the full study: The study assessed how robust, over the long term, a T-cell system was when the system had developed through somatic rescue of a genetic block in T-cell development.

To note about this clone: No antigen is known for it. The record has no base qualities; no much larger clone is one base away.

The protocol used for the library was the immunoSEQ multiplex PCR assay. TCRdb holds this immuneACCESS table with in-frame rearrangements only. Some clones are missing; in checked studies, unresolved V genes explain under half, and the rest has no known cause. Present in this sample are around 67,000 clones, approximately 90% of which were seen just once. About 3% of the sample is taken by the ten largest. V is shortened by 0 bases, J by 5 bases, and the region joining them spans 6 bases. Inclusive of the bounding cysteine and phenylalanine, the CDR3 is 13 residues long. Just the 39-base CDR3 DNA is kept, in frame starting at base 1. Per the germline V gene, KGHSH is the CDR1 and LQKENI is the CDR2.

The chain links TRBV18 with TRBJ2-3; the D gene identity is not certain. Sequencing used peripheral blood mononuclear cells (PBMCs). The receptor was derived from a man between 25 and 39 years old. The CDR3: CASSPPSRDTQYF. The nucleotides are TGTGCCAGCTCACCACCCAGTAGAGATACGCAGTATTTT.